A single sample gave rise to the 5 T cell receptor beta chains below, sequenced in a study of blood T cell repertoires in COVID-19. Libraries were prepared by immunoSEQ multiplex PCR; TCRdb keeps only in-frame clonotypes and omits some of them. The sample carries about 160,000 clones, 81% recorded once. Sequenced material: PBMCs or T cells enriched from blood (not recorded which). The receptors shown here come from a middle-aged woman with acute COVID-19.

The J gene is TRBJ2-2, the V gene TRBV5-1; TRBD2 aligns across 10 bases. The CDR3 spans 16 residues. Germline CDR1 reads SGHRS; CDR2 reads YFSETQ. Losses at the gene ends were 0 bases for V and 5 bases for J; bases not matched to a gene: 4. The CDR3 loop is CASSLDPSGRTGELFF. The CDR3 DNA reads TGCGCCAGCAGCTTGGATCCTAGCGGGAGAACCGGGGAGCTGTTTTTT.

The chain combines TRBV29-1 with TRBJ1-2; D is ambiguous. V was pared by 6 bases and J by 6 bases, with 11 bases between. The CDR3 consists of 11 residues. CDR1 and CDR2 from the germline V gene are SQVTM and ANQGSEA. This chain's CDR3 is CSVIALDGYTF. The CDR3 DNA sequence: TGCAGCGTAATAGCCCTAGATGGCTACACCTTC.

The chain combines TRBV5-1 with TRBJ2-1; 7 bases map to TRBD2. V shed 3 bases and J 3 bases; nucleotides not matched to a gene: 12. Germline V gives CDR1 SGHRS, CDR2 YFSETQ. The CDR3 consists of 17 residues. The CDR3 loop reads CASSSNAGAAFYNEQFF. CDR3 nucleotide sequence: TGCGCCAGCAGCTCCAACGCGGGAGCCGCGTTCTACAATGAGCAGTTCTTC.

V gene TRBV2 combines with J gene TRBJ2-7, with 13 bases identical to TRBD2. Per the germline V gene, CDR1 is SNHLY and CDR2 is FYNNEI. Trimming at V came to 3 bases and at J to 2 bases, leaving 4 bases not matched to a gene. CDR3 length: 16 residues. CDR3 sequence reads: CASSERLAGGPYEQYF. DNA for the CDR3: TGTGCCAGCAGTGAGCGACTAGCGGGAGGACCCTACGAGCAGTACTTC.

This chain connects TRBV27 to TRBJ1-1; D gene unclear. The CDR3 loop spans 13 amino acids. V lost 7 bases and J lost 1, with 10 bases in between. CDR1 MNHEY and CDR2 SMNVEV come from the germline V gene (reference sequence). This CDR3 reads CASTPSGNTEAFF. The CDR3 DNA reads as TGTGCCAGCACCCCGTCGGGGAACACTGAAGCTTTCTTT.